This TCR beta chain was retrieved from a study of CD8+CD57+ T cells in acquired aplastic anemia. Patients chosen for sequencing had CD8+CD57+ cells that had expanded, as shown by flow cytometry. With no exception, the patients had severe acquired aplastic anemia. General study findings and limits: The study found no significant CD8+ Simpson's diversity difference between patients and controls. Roughly 29 was the count of CD8+ CDR3 sequences that patients shared with controls.

CDR3 and TCR beta VDJ profiling relied on a genomic DNA template. TCRdb redid the calling of the reads with MiXCR, one entry per CDR3 protein. The sample shows about 180,000 distinct CDR3 sequences, around 60% of them seen only once. The germline CDR1 and CDR2 sequences are MGHRA and YSYEKL. Trimming took off 1 base at V and 5 bases at J, with 12 bases between the two ends. This CDR3 contains 15 residues. At least ten counts were recorded for this clonotype. Its antigen is still unknown. Sequencing was performed on sorted CD4+, CD8+, or CD8+CD57+ T cells (not recorded which) from PBMCs. This sequence originates from a human donor with aplastic anemia. The chain recombines TRBV4-1 with TRBJ1-5; D gene uncertain. The CDR3 DNA sequence: TGCGCCAGCAGCCAAGGTCTAGAAGGGCATCAGCCCCAGCATTTT. Amino acid sequence: CASSQGLEGHQPQHF.